This TCR beta chain originates from a study of shared clonotypes between healthy human individuals. Clones were read by immunoSEQ multiplex PCR, and TCRdb kept only the in-frame ones, dropping some. The sample includes approximately 2,300,000 clones, 85% to 95% of them seen just once. This sequence originates from a man aged 18 to 29 in good health. Some clones in this sample may be carry-over from other donors' samples. The sequencing input was naive CD4+ T cells from PBMCs. Subset in this sample: CD45RA+ positively selected.

The CDR3 spells CASSVDRDTEAFF. The CDR3, as DNA: TGTGCCAGCAGTGTAGACAGGGACACTGAAGCTTTCTTT. The chain is built from TRBV7-9 and TRBJ1-1, with 7 bases identical to TRBD1. The junction had 4 bases not matched to a gene; V was cut back by 6 bases and J by 3 bases. The CDR3 length is 13 residues. Looked up from germline, CDR1 is SEHNR and CDR2 is FQNEAQ (reference sequence).